One sample yielded the 12 T cell receptor beta chains listed below, sequenced in a study of shared clonotypes between healthy human individuals. Assay used: immunoSEQ multiplex PCR; TCRdb lists only in-frame clones, some missing. The sample has 2 million to 3 million clones; roughly 93% are singletons. Source material: naive CD4+ T cells from PBMCs. Subset reported: CD45RA+ positively selected. The receptors here all came from a man between 18 and 35 years old in good health. Some clones in this sample may be carry-over from other donors' samples.

This chain uses TRBV29-1 with TRBJ2-2; 8 bases are a match to TRBD2. The CDR3 runs to 13 residues. V was pared by 4 bases and J by 6 bases, with 4 bases of the junction left unmatched. The germline V gene has CDR1 SQVTM and CDR2 ANQGSEA. The CDR3 sequence is CSVGAGGAGELFF. The CDR3 bases are TGCAGCGTTGGGGCGGGAGGCGCCGGGGAGCTGTTTTTT.

This clone was observed once. Other nucleotide sequences in the sample specify the same CDR3. This chain connects TRBV5-6 to TRBJ1-2; TRBD1 is a possible D gene (5 bases). Between the trimmed V and J ends, which lost 5 bases and 4 bases, there was a span of 12 bases. This CDR3 is built from 13 residues. Germline lookup yields CDR1 SGHDT and CDR2 YYEEEE. As DNA, the CDR3 is TGTGCCAGCAGTAGCGACAGAGTCTATGGCTACACCTTC. This gives the protein CASSSDRVYGYTF. The full variable domain, rest sourced from reference TRBV5-6 and TRBJ1-2, is DAGVTQSPTHLIKTRGQQVTLRCSPKSGHDTVSWYQQALGQGPQFIFQYYEEEERQRGNFPDRFSGHQFPNYSSELNVNALLLGDSALYLCASSSDRVYGYTFGSGTRLTVV.

The chain combines TRBV4-2 with TRBJ2-2, with D unclear. The CDR3 is 16 residues long. Germline CDR1 LGHNA, CDR2 YNFKEQ. V lost 3 bases to trimming and J lost 6 bases, with 17 bases between them. CDR3 bases: TGTGCCAGCAGCCACCAAGAAGGGTCGGGTTCCGGGGAGCTGTTTTTT. Translation gives CASSHQEGSGSGELFF.

The chain recombines TRBV18 with TRBJ2-7; D remains unclear. V lost 3 bases to trimming and J lost 0 bases, with 6 bases between them. The germline V gene encodes CDR1 KGHSH and CDR2 LQKENI. The CDR3 runs 13 residues. CDR3 protein: CASSPQFSYEQYF. CDR3 coding DNA: TGTGCCAGCTCACCGCAGTTCTCCTACGAGCAGTACTTC.

The chain links TRBV2 to TRBJ1-2; a weak D match, TRBD1 (5 bases). The CDR3 spans 12 residues. CDR1 is SNHLY and CDR2 is FYNNEI in the germline V gene. Trimming cost V 8 bases and J 7 bases, with 14 bases left between them. CDR3 sequence reads: CASRRPGFGYTF. The CDR3 DNA is TGTGCCAGCCGTCGTCCAGGGTTTGGCTACACCTTC.

The chain employs TRBV7-2 and TRBJ2-2; possibly TRBD2 for D (6 bases). V was pared by 0 bases and J by 7 bases, with 15 bases between. CDR3 size: 16 residues. The germline V gene encodes CDR1 SGHTA and CDR2 FQGNSA. The CDR3 coding sequence is TGTGCCAGCAGCTTAGCACGCGGCAGGAGGGGCGGGGAGCTGTTTTTT. Its translation is CASSLARGRRGGELFF.

The V call is TRBV5-4, the J call TRBJ2-5; perhaps TRBD2 as D (5 bases). V was shortened by 6 bases and J by 3 bases, with 12 bases between the two germline ends. Germline V CDR1 and CDR2: SGHNT, YYREEE (reference sequence). The CDR3 is 13 amino acids. The CDR3 region has the DNA TGTGCCAGCACCCCCGCGGGTGAAGAGACCCAGTACTTC. Encoded protein: CASTPAGEETQYF.

This chain links TRBV18 with TRBJ2-7; a weak D match, TRBD1 (5 bases). The length of the CDR3 is 14 residues. V was cut by 0 bases and J by 6 bases, with 12 bases left in between. Germline assignment: CDR1 KGHSH and CDR2 LQKENI. The CDR3 here is CASSPPGRSGEQYF. The CDR3, as DNA: TGTGCCAGCTCACCACCGGGGCGAAGTGGCGAGCAGTACTTC.

This clone has only one observation. V is TRBV27 and J is TRBJ2-1, with D unclear. Germline lookup yields CDR1 MNHEY and CDR2 SMNVEV (reference sequence). The CDR3 extends over 13 amino acids. Trimming cost V 3 bases and J 12 bases, with 15 bases left between them. For the CDR3, the DNA is TGTGCCAGCAGTTTGCTACACGAACCAGGGCAGTTCTTC. Its protein product is CASSLLHEPGQFF.

The rearrangement links TRBV27 to TRBJ1-2, with D possibly matching TRBD1 (5 bases). Germline CDR1 is MNHEY and CDR2 is SMNVEV (reference sequence). V was cut by 1 base and J by 4 bases, with 10 bases left in between. The CDR3 runs 14 residues. The CDR3 DNA reads as TGTGCCAGCAGTTTATTGGGGGGAGGCTATGGCTACACCTTC. Translation: CASSLLGGGYGYTF.

This clone occurred once. The same CDR3 is also encoded by other DNA sequences in this sample. V is TRBV6-5 and J is TRBJ2-5; possibly TRBD2 for D (5 bases). Trimming stripped 4 bases from V and 5 bases from J, with 11 bases between. Germline CDR1 MNHEY, CDR2 SVGAGI. CDR3 length: 13 amino acids. CDR3 nucleotides: TGTGCCAGCAGTTCCCCCGGGGTGGAGACCCAGTACTTC. Protein product: CASSSPGVETQYF.

This sequence joins TRBV9 and TRBJ2-1; 8 bases agree with TRBD2. The CDR3 totals 16 residues. The V and J ends lost 0 bases and 2 bases, in that order; junction bases with no gene match: 4. The V gene's germline CDR1 is SGDLS and CDR2 YYNGEE. CDR3 residues: CASSVAGRVPYNEQFF. CDR3 bases: TGTGCCAGCAGCGTAGCCGGGAGGGTTCCCTACAATGAGCAGTTCTTC.